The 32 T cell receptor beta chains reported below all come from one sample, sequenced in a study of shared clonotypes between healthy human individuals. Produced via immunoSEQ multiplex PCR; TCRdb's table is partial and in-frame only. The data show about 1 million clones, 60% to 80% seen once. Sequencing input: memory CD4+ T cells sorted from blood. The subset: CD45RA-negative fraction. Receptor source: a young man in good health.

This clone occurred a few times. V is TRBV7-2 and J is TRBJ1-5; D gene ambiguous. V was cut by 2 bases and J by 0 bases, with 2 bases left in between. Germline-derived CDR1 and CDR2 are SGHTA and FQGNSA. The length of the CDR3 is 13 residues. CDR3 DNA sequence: TGTGCCAGCAGCTTAAGTAGCAATCAGCCCCAGCATTTT. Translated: CASSLSSNQPQHF.

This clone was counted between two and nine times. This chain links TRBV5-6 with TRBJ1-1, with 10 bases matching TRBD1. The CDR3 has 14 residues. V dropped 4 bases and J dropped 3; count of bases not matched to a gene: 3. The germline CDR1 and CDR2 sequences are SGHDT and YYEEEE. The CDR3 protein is CASSRTGGDTEAFF. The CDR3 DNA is TGTGCCAGCAGCAGGACAGGGGGTGACACTGAAGCTTTCTTT.

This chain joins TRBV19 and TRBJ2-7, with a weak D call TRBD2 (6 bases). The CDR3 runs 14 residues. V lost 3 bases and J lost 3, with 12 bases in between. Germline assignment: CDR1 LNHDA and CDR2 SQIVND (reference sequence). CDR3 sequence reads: CASSIGRDRYEQYF. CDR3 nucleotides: TGTGCCAGTAGTATTGGGCGGGACCGCTACGAGCAGTACTTC.

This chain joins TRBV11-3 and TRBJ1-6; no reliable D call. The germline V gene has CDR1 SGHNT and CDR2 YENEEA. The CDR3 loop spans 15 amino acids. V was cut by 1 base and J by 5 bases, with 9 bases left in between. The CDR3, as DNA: TGTGCCAGCAGCTTAGGTTTAGGGAATAATTCACCCCTCCACTTT. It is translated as CASSLGLGNNSPLHF.

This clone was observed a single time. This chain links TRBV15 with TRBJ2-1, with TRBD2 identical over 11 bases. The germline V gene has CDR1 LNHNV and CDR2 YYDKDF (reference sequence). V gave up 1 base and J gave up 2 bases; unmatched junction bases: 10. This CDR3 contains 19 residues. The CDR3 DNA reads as TGTGCCACCAGCAGAGGTGGTAGCGGGAGGGCCGGCACCTACAATGAGCAGTTCTTC. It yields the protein CATSRGGSGRAGTYNEQFF.

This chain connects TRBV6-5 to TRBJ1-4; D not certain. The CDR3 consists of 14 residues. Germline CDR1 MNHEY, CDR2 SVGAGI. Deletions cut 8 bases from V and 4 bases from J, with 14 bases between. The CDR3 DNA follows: TGTGCCAGCGCGACCGGGATTTTTAATGAAAAACTGTTTTTT. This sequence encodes CASATGIFNEKLFF.

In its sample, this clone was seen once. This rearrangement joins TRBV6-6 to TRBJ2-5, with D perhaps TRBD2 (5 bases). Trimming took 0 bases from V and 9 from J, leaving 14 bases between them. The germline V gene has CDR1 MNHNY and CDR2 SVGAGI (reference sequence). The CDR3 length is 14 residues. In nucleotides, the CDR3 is TGTGCCAGCAGTTACTCGAAGGAGGTGCCAGCCCAGTACTTC. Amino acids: CASSYSKEVPAQYF.

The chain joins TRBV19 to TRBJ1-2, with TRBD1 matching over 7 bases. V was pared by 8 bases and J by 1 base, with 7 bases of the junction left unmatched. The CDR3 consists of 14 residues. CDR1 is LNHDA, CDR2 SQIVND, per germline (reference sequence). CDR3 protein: CASQATGSNYGYTF. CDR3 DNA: TGTGCCAGTCAAGCGACAGGGAGTAACTATGGCTACACCTTC.

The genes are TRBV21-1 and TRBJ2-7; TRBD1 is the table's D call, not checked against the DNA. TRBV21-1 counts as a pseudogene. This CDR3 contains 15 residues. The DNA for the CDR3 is TGTGCCAGCAGCAAAGACCTGGCAGGGGGCCACGAGCAGTACTTC. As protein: CASSKDLAGGHEQYF.

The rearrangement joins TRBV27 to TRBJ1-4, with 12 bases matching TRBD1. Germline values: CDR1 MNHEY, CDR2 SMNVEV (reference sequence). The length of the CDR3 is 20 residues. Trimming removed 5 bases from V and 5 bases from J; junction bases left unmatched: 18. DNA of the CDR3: TGTGCCAGCAGTACCCGGTTGTCGGGACAGGGGGCGACCCTGAATGAAAAACTGTTTTTT. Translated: CASSTRLSGQGATLNEKLFF.

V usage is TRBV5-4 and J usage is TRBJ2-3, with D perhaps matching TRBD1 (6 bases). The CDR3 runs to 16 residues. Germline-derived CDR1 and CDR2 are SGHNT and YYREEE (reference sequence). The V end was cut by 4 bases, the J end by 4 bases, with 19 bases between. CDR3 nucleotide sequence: TGTGCCAGCAGCCAGATTGAGGGGGTTGGGTCAGATACGCAGTATTTT. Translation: CASSQIEGVGSDTQYF.

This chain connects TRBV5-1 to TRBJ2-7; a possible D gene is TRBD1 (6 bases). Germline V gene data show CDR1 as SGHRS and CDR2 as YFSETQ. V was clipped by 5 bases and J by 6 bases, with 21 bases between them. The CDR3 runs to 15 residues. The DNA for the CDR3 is TGCGCCAGCAGTTCTACTGGACAGTGGGAGCGCGAGCAGTACTTC. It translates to CASSSTGQWEREQYF.

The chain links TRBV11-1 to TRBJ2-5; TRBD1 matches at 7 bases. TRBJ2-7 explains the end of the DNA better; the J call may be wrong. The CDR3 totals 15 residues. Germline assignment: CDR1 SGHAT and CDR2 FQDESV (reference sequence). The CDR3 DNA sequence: TGTGCCAGCAGCTTAGAGGGACAGCCCTACTACGAGCAGTACTTC. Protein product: CASSLEGQPYYEQYF.

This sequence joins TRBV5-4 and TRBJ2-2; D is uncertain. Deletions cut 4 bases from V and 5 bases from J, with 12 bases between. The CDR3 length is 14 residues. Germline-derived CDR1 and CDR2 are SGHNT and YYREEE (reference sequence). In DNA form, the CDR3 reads TGTGCCAGCAGCCCCATGGGCGGAACCGGGGAGCTGTTTTTT. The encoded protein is CASSPMGGTGELFF.

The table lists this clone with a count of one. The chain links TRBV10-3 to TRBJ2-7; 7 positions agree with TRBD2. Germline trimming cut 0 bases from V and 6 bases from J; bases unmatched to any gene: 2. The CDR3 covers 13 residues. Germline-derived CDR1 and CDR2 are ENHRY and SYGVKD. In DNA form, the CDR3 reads TGTGCCATCAGTGAGTCGGGGGGGGTCGAGCAGTACTTC. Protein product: CAISESGGVEQYF.

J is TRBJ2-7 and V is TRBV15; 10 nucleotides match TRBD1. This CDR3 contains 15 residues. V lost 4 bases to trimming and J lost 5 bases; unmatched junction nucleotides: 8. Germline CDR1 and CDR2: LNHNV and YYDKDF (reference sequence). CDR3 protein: CATSTRTGGFNEQYF. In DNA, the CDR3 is TGTGCCACCAGCACTCGGACAGGGGGTTTTAACGAGCAGTACTTC.

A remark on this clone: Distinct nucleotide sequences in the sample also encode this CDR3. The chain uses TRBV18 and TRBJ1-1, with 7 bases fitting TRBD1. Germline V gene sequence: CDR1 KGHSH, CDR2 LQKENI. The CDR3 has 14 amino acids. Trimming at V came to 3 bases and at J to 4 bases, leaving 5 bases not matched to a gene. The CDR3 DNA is TGTGCCAGCTCACCGCTCAGGGGGGGCACTGAAGCTTTCTTT. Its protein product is CASSPLRGGTEAFF.

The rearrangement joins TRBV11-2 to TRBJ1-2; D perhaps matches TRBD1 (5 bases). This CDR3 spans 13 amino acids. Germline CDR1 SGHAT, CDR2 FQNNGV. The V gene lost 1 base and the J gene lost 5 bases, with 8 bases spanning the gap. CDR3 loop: CASSLGQTYGYTF. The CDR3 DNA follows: TGTGCCAGCAGCTTAGGACAGACATATGGCTACACCTTC.

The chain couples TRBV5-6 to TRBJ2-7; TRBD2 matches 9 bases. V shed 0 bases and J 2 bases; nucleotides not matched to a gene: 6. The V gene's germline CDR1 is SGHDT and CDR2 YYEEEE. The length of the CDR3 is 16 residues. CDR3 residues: CASSLGLGGRAYEQYF. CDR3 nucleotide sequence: TGTGCCAGCAGCTTGGGCTTGGGCGGGAGGGCCTACGAGCAGTACTTC.

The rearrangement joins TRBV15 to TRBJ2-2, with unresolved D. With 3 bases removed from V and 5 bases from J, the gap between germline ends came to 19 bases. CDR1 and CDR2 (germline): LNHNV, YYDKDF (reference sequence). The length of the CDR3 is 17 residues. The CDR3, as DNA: TGTGCCACCAGCAGGACGAGTGTGACAAGTTTTACCGGGGAGCTGTTTTTT. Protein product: CATSRTSVTSFTGELFF.

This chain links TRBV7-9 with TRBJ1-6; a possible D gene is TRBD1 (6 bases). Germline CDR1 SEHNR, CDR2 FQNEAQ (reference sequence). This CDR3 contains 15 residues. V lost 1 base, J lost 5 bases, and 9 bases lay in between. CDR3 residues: CASSLVAGDNSPLHF. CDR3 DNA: TGTGCCAGCAGCTTAGTGGCAGGGGATAATTCACCCCTCCACTTT.

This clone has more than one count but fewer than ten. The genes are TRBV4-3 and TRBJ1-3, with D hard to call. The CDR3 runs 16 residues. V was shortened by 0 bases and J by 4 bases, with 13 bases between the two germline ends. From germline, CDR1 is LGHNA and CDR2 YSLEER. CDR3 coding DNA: TGCGCCAGCAGCCAAGATTACGGGAATTCCGGAAACACCATATATTTT. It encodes CASSQDYGNSGNTIYF.

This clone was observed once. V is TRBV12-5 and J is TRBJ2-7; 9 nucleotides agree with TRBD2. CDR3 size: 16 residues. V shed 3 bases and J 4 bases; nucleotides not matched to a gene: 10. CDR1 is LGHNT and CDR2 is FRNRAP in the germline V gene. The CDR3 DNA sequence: TGTGCTAGTGGTTTCGATCCGGTAGCGGGGGTTTACGAGCAGTACTTC. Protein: CASGFDPVAGVYEQYF.

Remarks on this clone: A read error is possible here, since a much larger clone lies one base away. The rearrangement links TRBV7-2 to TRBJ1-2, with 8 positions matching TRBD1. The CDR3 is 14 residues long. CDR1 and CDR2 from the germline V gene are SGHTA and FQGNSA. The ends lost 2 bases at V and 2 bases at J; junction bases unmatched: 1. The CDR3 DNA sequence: TGTGCCAGCAGCTTAAGACAGGGGAACTATGGCTACACCTTC. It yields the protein CASSLRQGNYGYTF.

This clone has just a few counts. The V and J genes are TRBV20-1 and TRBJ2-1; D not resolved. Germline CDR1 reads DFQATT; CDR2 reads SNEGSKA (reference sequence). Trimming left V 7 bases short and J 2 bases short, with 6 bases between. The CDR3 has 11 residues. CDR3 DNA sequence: TGCAGTGGTGGGGCCTACAATGAGCAGTTCTTC. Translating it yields CSGGAYNEQFF.

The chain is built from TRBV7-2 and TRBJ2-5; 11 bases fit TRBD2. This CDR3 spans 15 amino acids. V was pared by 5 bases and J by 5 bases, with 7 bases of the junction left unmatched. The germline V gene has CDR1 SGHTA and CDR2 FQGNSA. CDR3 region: CASSRLAGGLETQYF. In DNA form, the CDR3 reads TGTGCCAGCAGCCGCTTAGCGGGGGGGCTCGAGACCCAGTACTTC.

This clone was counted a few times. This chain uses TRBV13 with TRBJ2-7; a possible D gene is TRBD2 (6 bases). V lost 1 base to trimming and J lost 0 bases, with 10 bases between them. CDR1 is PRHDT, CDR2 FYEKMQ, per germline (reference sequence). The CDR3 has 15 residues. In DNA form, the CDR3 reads TGTGCCAGCAGCTTAGAACGGGGGAGCTCCTACGAGCAGTACTTC. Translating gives CASSLERGSSYEQYF.

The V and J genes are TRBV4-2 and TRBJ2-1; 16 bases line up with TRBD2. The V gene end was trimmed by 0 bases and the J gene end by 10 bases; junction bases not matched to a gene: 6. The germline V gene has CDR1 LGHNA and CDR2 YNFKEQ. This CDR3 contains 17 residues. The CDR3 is CASSQDGTSGRAAEQFF. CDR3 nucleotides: TGTGCCAGCAGCCAAGATGGGACTAGCGGGAGGGCCGCAGAGCAGTTCTTC.

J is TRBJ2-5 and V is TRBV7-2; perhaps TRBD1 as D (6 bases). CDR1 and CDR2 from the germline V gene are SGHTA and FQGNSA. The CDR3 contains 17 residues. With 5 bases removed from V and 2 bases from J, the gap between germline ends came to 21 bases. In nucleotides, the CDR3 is TGTGCCAGCAGCGTTACTAGGACAGCCCGGTCACAAGAGACCCAGTACTTC. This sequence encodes CASSVTRTARSQETQYF.

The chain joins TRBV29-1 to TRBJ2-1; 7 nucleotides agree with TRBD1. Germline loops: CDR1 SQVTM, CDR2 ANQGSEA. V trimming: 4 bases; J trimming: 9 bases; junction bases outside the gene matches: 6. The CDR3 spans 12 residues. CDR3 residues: CSVGRGLGEQFF. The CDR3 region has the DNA TGCAGCGTTGGTAGGGGGCTGGGTGAGCAGTTCTTC.

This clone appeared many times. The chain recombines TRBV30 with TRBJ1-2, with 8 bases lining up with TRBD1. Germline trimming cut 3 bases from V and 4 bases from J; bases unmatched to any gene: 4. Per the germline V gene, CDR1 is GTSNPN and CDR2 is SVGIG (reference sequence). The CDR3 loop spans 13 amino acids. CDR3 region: CAWSRGLGYGYTF. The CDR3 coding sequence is TGTGCCTGGAGCAGGGGGCTGGGCTATGGCTACACCTTC.

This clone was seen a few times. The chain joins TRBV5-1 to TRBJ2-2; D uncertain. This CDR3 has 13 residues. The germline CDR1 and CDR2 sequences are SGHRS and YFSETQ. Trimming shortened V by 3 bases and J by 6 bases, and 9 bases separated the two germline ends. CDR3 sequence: CASSYTWSGELFF. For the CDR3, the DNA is TGCGCCAGCAGCTACACATGGTCCGGGGAGCTGTTTTTT.